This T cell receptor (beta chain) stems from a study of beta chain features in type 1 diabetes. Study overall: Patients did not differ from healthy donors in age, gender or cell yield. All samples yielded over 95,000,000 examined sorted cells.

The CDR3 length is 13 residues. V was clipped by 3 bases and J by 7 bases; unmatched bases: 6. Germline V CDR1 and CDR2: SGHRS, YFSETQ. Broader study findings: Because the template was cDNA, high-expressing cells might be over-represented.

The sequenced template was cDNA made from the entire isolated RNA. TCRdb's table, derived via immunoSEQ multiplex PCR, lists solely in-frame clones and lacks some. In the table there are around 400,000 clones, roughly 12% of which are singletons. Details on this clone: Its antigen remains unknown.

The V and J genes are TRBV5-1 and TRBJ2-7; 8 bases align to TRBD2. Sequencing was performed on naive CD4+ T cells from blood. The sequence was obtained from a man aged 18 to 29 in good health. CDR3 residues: CASSSTGGVEQYF. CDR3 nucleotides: TGCGCCAGCAGCTCGACCGGGGGGGTTGAGCAGTACTTC.